This TCR beta chain was captured by sequencing in a study of cytomegalovirus exposure and HLA in healthy donors. Study-wide context: T cells numbering about 179 million yielded more than 95 million unique TCR beta sequences in an earlier analysis.

The CDR3 loop spans 15 amino acids. Germline V gene sequence: CDR1 SGHTA, CDR2 FQGNSA. V gave up 5 bases and J gave up 1 base, with 14 bases separating them. Use of 60 Vbeta and 13 Jbeta primers characterized the PCR. The data were produced by immunoSEQ multiplex PCR, yet TCRdb's version contains in-frame clones alone and is incomplete. Found here are about 180,000 clones, around three quarters of them singletons; the top ten hold 1.5% to 2%. As to this clone: The antigen remains undetermined.

Overall study results and limits: Previously analyzed data showed that most TCR beta V segments were productive at a frequency of about 90% or about 30%.

This TCR derives from a woman in her twenties or thirties in good health and CMV-seronegative. The material sequenced was PBMCs. The rearrangement links TRBV7-2 to TRBJ1-1; a weak D match, TRBD1 (6 bases). The CDR3 reads CASSLYSGQNTEAFF. The CDR3 nucleotides read TGTGCCAGCAGCCTATACTCGGGACAGAACACTGAAGCTTTCTTT. The entire variable domain, with the rest obtained from reference TRBV7-2 and TRBJ1-1, is as follows: GAGVSQSPSNKVTEKGKDVELRCDPISGHTALYWYRQSLGQGLEFLIYFQGNSAPDKSGLPSDRFSAERTGGSVSTLTIQRTQQEDSAVYLCASSLYSGQNTEAFFGQGTRLTVV.